The clone carrying this TCR beta chain was observed a few times. Its matching antigen is unknown. Universal primer sites and UMIs were introduced during 5'RACE template-switching synthesis of TCR cDNA. TCRdb re-analysed the 5' RACE reads in MiXCR, keeping a single row per CDR3 protein. The sample lists some 120,000 distinct CDR3 sequences; over 12% were seen once. This sample was included in a study of T cells after yellow fever vaccination. The wider study: The authors prepared low-cell-number fractions using SMART-Seq v4 Ultra Low Input.

V dropped 3 bases and J dropped 7 bases, with 15 bases sitting between them. This CDR3 has 15 residues. The germline CDR1 and CDR2 sequences are SEHNR and FQNEAQ (reference sequence). Findings and limits, study-wide: Within FACS-sorted repertoires, abundant clonotypes contaminating from the bulk population could be present. Most primary-vaccination clones reappeared after the booster (more than 95% CD4, about 88% CD8).

The chain is built from TRBV7-9 and TRBJ1-4; tentatively, D is TRBD1 (6 bases). This clonotype was obtained from a man younger than 35 who received the YFV17D yellow fever vaccine. The sequencing here drew on CD8+ T cells sorted from PBMCs, taken 5 days after the yellow fever booster vaccination. CDR3 protein: CASSFGQGLGEKLFF. CDR3 DNA: TGTGCCAGCAGCTTTGGGCAGGGGCTGGGTGAAAAACTGTTTTTT. Full variable domain (missing parts from reference TRBV7-9 and TRBJ1-4): DTGVSQNPRHKITKRGQNVTFRCDPISEHNRLYWYRQTLGQGPEFLTYFQNEAQLEKSRLLSDRFSAERPKGSFSTLEIQRTEQGDSAMYLCASSFGQGLGEKLFFGSGTQLSVL.